One sample yielded the 9 T cell receptor beta chains listed below, sequenced in a study of identical twins. TCRdb analysed the 5' RACE reads with MiXCR anew, one entry per CDR3 protein. The data show about 550,000 distinct CDR3 sequences, under 25% seen once. These data also formed part of another study, on yellow fever vaccine responses in identical twins.

Specimen: CD4+ T cells sorted from blood. Receptors originate from a woman aged 18-29 years in good health.

The V and J genes are TRBV6-2 or TRBV6-3 and TRBJ2-3; TRBD2 is a possible D gene (5 bases). The CDR3 is made up of 15 amino acids. The ends were cut back, 6 bases at V and 5 bases at J, with 18 bases in the middle. CDR1 is MNHEY, CDR2 SVGEGT, per germline. CDR3 residues: CASRSGLSGIDTQYF. CDR3 nucleotide sequence: TGTGCCAGCAGATCCGGGCTCAGCGGAATAGATACGCAGTATTTT.

There are a few counts of this clonotype. This chain uses TRBV7-9 with TRBJ2-1; the D is unclear. From germline, CDR1 is SEHNR and CDR2 FQNEAQ (reference sequence). The CDR3 spans 14 residues. V lost 1 base to trimming and J lost 5 bases, with 9 bases between them. CDR3 coding DNA: TGTGCCAGCAGCTTAGAGGTCAACAACAATGAGCAGTTCTTC. This translates into CASSLEVNNNEQFF.

This clonotype was observed a handful of times. The rearrangement uses TRBV12-3 or TRBV12-4 and TRBJ2-7; no firm D call. The CDR3 contains 16 residues. Trimming took off 6 bases at V and 4 bases at J, with 22 bases between the two ends. CDR3 protein: CASRPVGVRNFYEQYF. In nucleotides, the CDR3 is TGTGCCAGCAGACCCGTCGGAGTCCGTAACTTTTACGAGCAGTACTTC.

V is TRBV9 and J is TRBJ2-1; 13 bases map to TRBD2. V dropped 7 bases and J dropped 2; count of bases not matched to a gene: 3. CDR3 size: 15 residues. CDR1 is SGDLS, CDR2 YYNGEE, per germline. The CDR3 protein is CASGTSGTTYNEQFF. In DNA form, the CDR3 reads TGTGCCAGCGGGACTAGCGGGACAACCTACAATGAGCAGTTCTTC.

The chain is built from TRBV4-1 and TRBJ1-2, with D hard to call. Trimming took off 1 base at V and 5 bases at J, with 8 bases between the two ends. Germline assignment: CDR1 MGHRA and CDR2 YSYEKL. CDR3 length: 13 amino acids. CDR3 protein: CASSQAPRYGYTF. The CDR3 DNA follows: TGCGCCAGCAGCCAAGCGCCCAGATATGGCTACACCTTC.

The chain recombines TRBV12-3 or TRBV12-4 with TRBJ1-1, with D tentatively TRBD1 (5 bases). This CDR3 is 13 amino acids long. V gave up 6 bases and J gave up 3 bases, with 11 bases separating them. Here the CDR3 DNA reads TGTGCCAGCAGCCGTCAGGGATACACTGAAGCTTTCTTT. It specifies CASSRQGYTEAFF.

This chain joins TRBV24-1 and TRBJ2-1; either TRBD1 or TRBD2 may supply D (5 bases each). There are 19 residues in the CDR3. Trimming shortened V by 4 bases and J by 0 bases, and 21 bases separated the two germline ends. CDR1 is KGHDR and CDR2 is SFDVKD in the germline V gene. The CDR3 coding sequence is TGTGCCACCAGTGACGCCTCTCCCAGGGACCGAAGCTCCTACAATGAGCAGTTCTTC. It codes for CATSDASPRDRSSYNEQFF.

This clonotype was seen many times. The V call is TRBV12-3 or TRBV12-4, the J call TRBJ2-2, with unresolved D. V lost 2 bases, J lost 4 bases, and 11 bases lay in between. This CDR3 is built from 15 residues. CDR3 sequence reads: CASSLRRLSTGELFF. The CDR3 bases are TGTGCCAGCAGTTTACGCCGTCTTTCCACCGGGGAGCTGTTTTTT.

This clonotype was detected a few times. The CDR3 loop reads CASSLFTPGQGGREQFF. As DNA, the CDR3 is TGTGCCAGCAGCCTCTTCACGCCGGGACAGGGTGGCCGTGAGCAGTTCTTC. The chain couples TRBV12-3 or TRBV12-4 to TRBJ2-1; 9 bases agree with TRBD1. Trimming removed 6 bases from V and 9 bases from J; junction bases left unmatched: 18. The length of the CDR3 is 17 residues.